Listed here are 26 T cell receptor beta chains from one sample, sequenced in a study of blood T cell repertoires in COVID-19. The method was immunoSEQ multiplex PCR; TCRdb's version includes in-frame clones alone and lacks a portion of them. This sample has about 200,000 clones; roughly nine tenths occur once, and the top ten carry around 6.9%. Sequencing was done on a sample of peripheral blood. The receptors shown here come from a man in his 60s who had recovered from COVID-19.

V and J are TRBV7-2 and TRBJ1-1, with TRBD1 matching over 8 bases. There are 15 residues in the CDR3. Germline V lookup: CDR1 SGHTA, CDR2 FQGNSA. The V and J ends lost 0 bases and 9 bases, in that order; junction bases with no gene match: 9. For the CDR3, the DNA is TGTGCCAGCAGCTTAGCAGGTCGGACAGGGAGTAAAGCTTTCTTT. It translates to CASSLAGRTGSKAFF.

The V gene is TRBV19, the J gene TRBJ2-5, with D possibly being TRBD2 (5 bases). CDR3 length equals 15 residues. The V end lost 3 bases, the J end lost 0 bases, and 11 bases lay between the germline ends. From germline, CDR1 is LNHDA and CDR2 SQIVND (reference sequence). The DNA for the CDR3 is TGTGCCAGTAGTATCACCGGGAAGTACCAAGAGACCCAGTACTTC. Its protein product is CASSITGKYQETQYF.

The chain joins TRBV5-4 to TRBJ1-1, with TRBD1 matching over 9 bases. Germline V lookup: CDR1 SGHNT, CDR2 YYREEE (reference sequence). Losses at the gene ends were 4 bases for V and 1 base for J; bases not matched to a gene: 5. The CDR3 covers 15 residues. CDR3 DNA: TGTGCCAGCAGCCCTGGACAGGGGACGAACACTGAAGCTTTCTTT. Translating gives CASSPGQGTNTEAFF.

The gene calls are TRBV28 and TRBJ1-4, with D possibly matching TRBD1 (6 bases). CDR1 and CDR2 from the germline V gene are MDHEN and SYDVKM. The CDR3 sequence is 14 residues long. V lost 3 bases and J lost 7, with 12 bases in between. The CDR3, as DNA: TGTGCCAGCAGTTTGGTAGAAGGGGGTGAAAAACTGTTTTTT. Amino acids: CASSLVEGGEKLFF. The whole variable domain, remainder taken from reference TRBV28 and TRBJ1-4, is DVKVTQSSRYLVKRTGEKVFLECVQDMDHENMFWYRQDPGLGLRLIYFSYDVKMKEKGDIPEGYSVSREKKERFSLILESASTNQTSMYLCASSLVEGGEKLFFGSGTQLSVL.

The chain couples TRBV7-9 to TRBJ1-2; the D is unclear. The CDR3 spans 14 residues. Germline CDR1 SEHNR, CDR2 FQNEAQ (reference sequence). The germline V and J ends were trimmed by 5 bases and 2 bases, with 12 bases remaining between them. CDR3 nucleotide sequence: TGTGCCAGCAGCACCTCAGGCAGCAACTATGGCTACACCTTC. Protein product: CASSTSGSNYGYTF.

V usage is TRBV10-3 and J usage is TRBJ2-3; 12 nucleotides line up with TRBD2. The CDR3 consists of 15 residues. Germline CDR1 reads ENHRY; CDR2 reads SYGVKD. J gave up 7 bases and V 5 bases, and 7 bases lay outside the gene matches. DNA for the CDR3: TGTGCCATCAGTCGGACTAGCGGGAACGGGAATACGCAGTATTTT. Its protein is CAISRTSGNGNTQYF.

J is TRBJ2-5 and V is TRBV2; 15 positions match TRBD2. The trim removed 0 bases at V and 2 bases at J, leaving 4 bases unmatched. CDR1 is SNHLY and CDR2 is FYNNEI in the germline V gene. The CDR3 is 18 amino acids. CDR3 coding DNA: TGTGCCAGCAGTGAAGCGCGGACTAGCGGGAGGGAACAAGAGACCCAGTACTTC. This sequence encodes CASSEARTSGREQETQYF.

This clone was observed once. The chain carries TRBV30 and TRBJ2-5; D not certain. There are 14 residues in the CDR3. Trimming left V 1 base short and J 4 bases short, with 13 bases between. Germline CDR1 reads GTSNPN; CDR2 reads SVGIG (reference sequence). The CDR3 DNA sequence: TGTGCCTGGAGTGGGAAGACAAACGCAGAGACCCAGTACTTC. Amino acid sequence: CAWSGKTNAETQYF.

The DNA for the CDR3 is TGTGCCAGCAGCGTAGGATTAGATCAGCCCCAGCATTTT. The encoded protein is CASSVGLDQPQHF. This sequence joins TRBV9 and TRBJ1-5, with D hard to call. Germline loops: CDR1 SGDLS, CDR2 YYNGEE. The V end was cut by 0 bases, the J end by 5 bases, with 6 bases between. The CDR3 consists of 13 residues.

This clone has only a few counts. The J gene is TRBJ2-3, the V gene TRBV7-2; 14 bases match TRBD2. Germline-derived CDR1 and CDR2 are SGHTA and FQGNSA. The CDR3 length is 15 residues. V was pared by 4 bases and J by 8 bases, with 5 bases of the junction left unmatched. The CDR3 nucleotides read TGTGCCAGCAGCTCGTCCGGGACTAGCGGGAGTACGCAGTATTTT. Its translation: CASSSSGTSGSTQYF.

The V call is TRBV30, the J call TRBJ2-7, with 8 positions matching TRBD1. V trimming: 0 bases; J trimming: 0 bases; junction bases outside the gene matches: 4. Germline V gives CDR1 GTSNPN, CDR2 SVGIG (reference sequence). The CDR3 covers 15 residues. The CDR3 bases are TGTGCCTGGAGTGTTGCCGGGACAGGCTCCTACGAGCAGTACTTC. This codes for CAWSVAGTGSYEQYF.

The V and J genes are TRBV29-1 and TRBJ1-2; D ambiguous. This CDR3 comprises 13 residues. Germline V lookup: CDR1 SQVTM, CDR2 ANQGSEA. Trimming took 2 bases from V and 8 from J, leaving 15 bases between them. In DNA, the CDR3 is TGCAGCGTTGAAAATCCCACCAGAGGGGGCTACACCTTC. Protein: CSVENPTRGGYTF.

This chain uses TRBV27 with TRBJ2-3; 10 nucleotides align to TRBD2. Germline values: CDR1 MNHEY, CDR2 SMNVEV (reference sequence). This CDR3 has 18 residues. The junction had 18 bases not matched to a gene; V was cut back by 8 bases and J by 4 bases. CDR3 sequence reads: CASSPRKPSGSYADTQYF. DNA of the CDR3: TGTGCCAGCTCGCCGCGAAAACCTAGCGGGAGTTACGCAGATACGCAGTATTTT.

The rearrangement uses TRBV19 and TRBJ2-5; 11 bases are a match to TRBD2. The CDR3 sequence is 17 residues long. Trimming took 1 base from V and 5 from J; bases not matched to a gene: 9. Germline CDR1 LNHDA, CDR2 SQIVND (reference sequence). The CDR3 DNA is TGTGCCAGTAGTATAGTGTTCCTAGCGGGAGGATGGGAGACCCAGTACTTC. Translated, it gives CASSIVFLAGGWETQYF.

CDR3 protein: CASSTGGGSGANVLTF. CDR3 sequence (DNA): TGTGCCAGCAGCACAGGGGGGGGATCTGGGGCCAACGTCCTGACTTTC. The rearrangement uses TRBV11-1 and TRBJ2-6; tentatively, D is TRBD1 (8 bases). The V end lost 5 bases, the J end lost 1 base, and 12 bases lay between the germline ends. Germline CDR1 reads SGHAT; CDR2 reads FQDESV (reference sequence). The CDR3 runs 16 residues.

In DNA form, the CDR3 reads TGTGCCAGCAGCCAGGGTGAAACTAATGAAAAACTGTTTTTT. Protein product: CASSQGETNEKLFF. The chain recombines TRBV7-9 with TRBJ1-4; D may be TRBD1 (5 bases). This CDR3 has 14 residues. Germline V gives CDR1 SEHNR, CDR2 FQNEAQ (reference sequence). V lost 5 bases and J lost 1, with 8 bases in between.

The genes are TRBV15 and TRBJ2-3, with D tentatively TRBD2 (5 bases). The length of the CDR3 is 14 residues. CDR1 and CDR2 (germline): LNHNV, YYDKDF (reference sequence). The V end lost 1 base, the J end lost 5 bases, and 10 bases lay between the germline ends. CDR3: CATSRGAGGDTQYF. CDR3 bases: TGTGCCACCAGCAGAGGAGCCGGAGGAGATACGCAGTATTTT.

The rearrangement links TRBV10-3 to TRBJ1-5; no definite D call. The CDR3 sequence is 13 residues long. Germline loops: CDR1 ENHRY, CDR2 SYGVKD. V was pared by 3 bases and J by 4 bases, with 7 bases between. The CDR3 DNA reads as TGTGCCATCAGTGATCAGTGGAATCAGCCCCAGCATTTT. Encoded protein: CAISDQWNQPQHF.

This chain joins TRBV12-3 or TRBV12-4 and TRBJ2-1, with TRBD2 matching over 7 bases. The CDR3 spans 13 residues. Trimming removed 5 bases from V and 6 bases from J; junction bases left unmatched: 4. The CDR3 DNA is TGTGCCAGCAGTCAAAGCGGGGTCAATGAGCAGTTCTTC. Residues: CASSQSGVNEQFF.

The rearrangement links TRBV27 to TRBJ1-1, with a weak D call TRBD1 (6 bases). The V and J ends lost 5 bases and 4 bases respectively, with 17 bases between them. Germline-derived CDR1 and CDR2 are MNHEY and SMNVEV (reference sequence). The CDR3 has 15 residues. The CDR3 region is CASSLNGGLGTEAFF. DNA of the CDR3: TGTGCCAGCAGTCTCAATGGGGGCCTGGGCACTGAAGCTTTCTTT.

The J gene is TRBJ2-1, the V gene TRBV5-1, with a possible D match to TRBD1 (5 bases). The CDR3 extends over 13 amino acids. From germline, CDR1 is SGHRS and CDR2 YFSETQ. The V end lost 4 bases, the J end lost 10 bases, and 15 bases lay between the germline ends. The DNA for the CDR3 is TGCGCCAGCAGCAAGGGGCTTAACAGGGAGCAGTTCTTC. It codes for CASSKGLNREQFF.

In this sample, this clone turned up once. This chain links TRBV4-3 with TRBJ2-7; 7 positions match TRBD1. J gave up 3 bases and V 1 base, and 9 bases lay outside the gene matches. The CDR3 loop spans 16 amino acids. Germline lookup yields CDR1 LGHNA and CDR2 YSLEER. CDR3 residues: CASSQGRAGGIYEQYF. CDR3 nucleotide sequence: TGCGCCAGCAGCCAAGGACGCGCAGGGGGAATCTACGAGCAGTACTTC.

This sequence joins TRBV13 and TRBJ2-2; D gene unclear. Germline loops: CDR1 PRHDT, CDR2 FYEKMQ (reference sequence). Trimming removed 1 base from V and 1 base from J, with 4 bases in between. The CDR3 has 14 residues. This CDR3 reads CASSLAVNTGELFF. Here the CDR3 DNA reads TGTGCCAGCAGCTTAGCGGTGAACACCGGGGAGCTGTTTTTT.

V usage is TRBV7-3 and J usage is TRBJ2-3; D is possibly TRBD2 (7 bases). The CDR3 contains 14 residues. Germline V gene data show CDR1 as SGHTA and CDR2 as FQGTGA. V was pared by 8 bases and J by 1 base, with 13 bases between. CDR3 in DNA: TGTGCCAGCGGGCGGGGGCTGGGCACAGATACGCAGTATTTT. Amino acids: CASGRGLGTDTQYF.

V gene TRBV5-1 combines with J gene TRBJ1-1; a weak D match, TRBD1 (5 bases). The CDR3 has 13 residues. Germline-derived CDR1 and CDR2 are SGHRS and YFSETQ. V gave up 4 bases and J gave up 1 base, with 8 bases separating them. CDR3 nucleotides: TGCGCCAGCAGCCTACAGGAGAACACTGAAGCTTTCTTT. This sequence encodes CASSLQENTEAFF.

The rearrangement joins TRBV18 to TRBJ1-1; D not resolved. Trimming pared 2 bases from V and 6 bases from J, leaving 10 bases between. The CDR3 consists of 13 residues. Germline loops: CDR1 KGHSH, CDR2 LQKENI. The CDR3 DNA follows: TGTGCCAGCTCACCAGGGTACAGACCTGAAGCTTTCTTT. This encodes CASSPGYRPEAFF. Complete variable domain (other parts from reference TRBV18 and TRBJ1-1): NAGVMQNPRHLVRRRGQEARLRCSPMKGHSHVYWYRQLPEEGLKFMVYLQKENIIDESGMPKERFSAEFPKEGPSILRIQQVVRGDSAAYFCASSPGYRPEAFFGQGTRLTVV.